One sample yielded the 21 T cell receptor beta chains listed below, sequenced in a study of T cells in Graves' hyperthyroidism and ophthalmopathy. Amplified TCR beta CDR3 regions came from RNA transcripts. A set of HTBI primers served as the primers for a first-round RT-PCR of the TCR CDR3. MiXCR was run by TCRdb on the multiplex PCR reads, yielding one entry per CDR3 protein. The sample lists about 840,000 distinct CDR3 sequences; approximately 40% were seen once. Source material: blood. The receptors shown here come from a man younger than 30 with Graves' hyperthyroidism.

This chain uses TRBV29-1 with TRBJ1-2, with TRBD1 matching 7 bases. The V gene's germline CDR1 is SQVTM and CDR2 ANQGSEA. The junction had 4 bases not matched to a gene; V was cut back by 5 bases and J by 4 bases. The CDR3 extends over 12 amino acids. The CDR3: CSVRQGGYGYTF. The DNA of the CDR3 is TGCAGCGTTAGACAGGGTGGCTATGGCTACACCTTC.

The CDR3 DNA is TGTGCCAGCAGCGCAGGCGACAGGTCGAACACTGAAGCTTTCTTT. Amino acid sequence: CASSAGDRSNTEAFF. J is TRBJ1-1 and V is TRBV7-9; perhaps TRBD1 as D (6 bases). Trimming cost V 5 bases and J 1 base, with 14 bases left between them. Looked up from germline, CDR1 is SEHNR and CDR2 is FQNEAQ (reference sequence). The CDR3 runs to 15 residues.

CDR3 nucleotides: TGTGCCAGCAGTTTGGGGGGCCGGGGGGGCACTGAAGCTTTCTTT. Its protein product is CASSLGGRGGTEAFF. V and J are TRBV12-3 or TRBV12-4 and TRBJ1-1, with D maybe TRBD1 (6 bases). This CDR3 has 15 amino acids. Trimming cost V 3 bases and J 4 bases, with 15 bases left between them.

This clonotype was found many times. This rearrangement joins TRBV24-1 to TRBJ2-7; 9 bases agree with TRBD1. Trimming at V came to 3 bases and at J to 6 bases, leaving 11 bases not matched to a gene. Germline lookup yields CDR1 KGHDR and CDR2 SFDVKD. This CDR3 spans 16 amino acids. The CDR3, as DNA: TGTGCCACCAGTGATGCACCTGTGACAGGGGGAGGCGAGCAGTACTTC. It specifies CATSDAPVTGGGEQYF.

The chain recombines TRBV5-1 with TRBJ2-5, with 13 positions matching TRBD2. The CDR3 extends over 16 amino acids. In germline, CDR1 is SGHRS, CDR2 YFSETQ. The V gene end was trimmed by 4 bases and the J gene end by 4 bases; junction bases not matched to a gene: 7. The CDR3 here is CASSDQLAGGPETQYF. The CDR3 bases are TGCGCCAGCAGCGATCAACTAGCGGGAGGGCCAGAGACCCAGTACTTC.

This clonotype has at least ten counts. The chain joins TRBV5-1 to TRBJ2-7; D remains ambiguous. Germline-derived CDR1 and CDR2 are SGHRS and YFSETQ. CDR3 length: 12 amino acids. V was shortened by 4 bases and J by 4 bases, with 9 bases between the two germline ends. In DNA form, the CDR3 reads TGCGCCAGCAGCCGCGAAGGTTACGAGCAGTACTTC. Translating gives CASSREGYEQYF.

The chain combines TRBV24-1 with TRBJ1-1; the D gene is possibly TRBD1 (5 bases). The ends were cut back, 3 bases at V and 8 bases at J, with 12 bases in the middle. CDR1 is KGHDR, CDR2 SFDVKD, per germline. This CDR3 contains 13 residues. The CDR3 protein is CATSDGAGREAFF. As DNA, the CDR3 is TGTGCCACCAGTGATGGGGCAGGGCGGGAAGCTTTCTTT.

In its sample, this clonotype was seen a few times. This chain links TRBV12-3 or TRBV12-4 with TRBJ2-5; 10 positions agree with TRBD1. J gave up 6 bases and V 5 bases, and 12 bases lay outside the gene matches. The length of the CDR3 is 16 residues. In DNA, the CDR3 is TGTGCCAGCAGTACACTGTCGGGACAGGGGCTACAGACCCAGTACTTC. Its translation: CASSTLSGQGLQTQYF.

Only a few counts were recorded for this clonotype. The CDR3, as DNA: TGTGCCACCAGCAGGGGGGTCACCGGGGAGCTGTTTTTT. Translated, it gives CATSRGVTGELFF. The chain carries TRBV15 and TRBJ2-2; TRBD1 or TRBD2 may be the D gene (5 bases each). The CDR3 totals 13 residues. V lost 3 bases to trimming and J lost 4 bases, with 6 bases between them. CDR1 and CDR2 from the germline V gene are LNHNV and YYDKDF (reference sequence). Based on the CDR3 plus reference TRBV15 and TRBJ2-2, the full variable domain is DAMVIQNPRYQVTQFGKPVTLSCSQTLNHNVMYWYQQKSSQAPKLLFHYYDKDFNNEADTPDNFQSRRPNTSFCFLDIRSPGLGDTAMYLCATSRGVTGELFFGEGSRLTVL.

This clonotype occurred many times. The gene calls are TRBV19 and TRBJ2-7; no clear D. The CDR3 runs 14 residues. V shed 5 bases and J shed 2 bases, with 13 bases lying between them. Germline V gene lookup returns CDR1 LNHDA and CDR2 SQIVND (reference sequence). In nucleotides, the CDR3 is TGTGCCAGTAGTTCCGCCGGCGGCACCTACGAGCAGTACTTC. It codes for CASSSAGGTYEQYF. Full variable domain (rest looked up from reference TRBV19 and TRBJ2-7): DGGITQSPKYLFRKEGQNVTLSCEQNLNHDAMYWYRQDPGQGLRLIYYSQIVNDFQKGDIAEGYSVSREKKESFPLTVTSAQKNPTAFYLCASSSAGGTYEQYFGPGTRLTVT.

The chain links TRBV24-1 to TRBJ2-2; D is undetermined. The CDR3 runs to 13 residues. Germline CDR1 is KGHDR and CDR2 is SFDVKD. V was clipped by 6 bases and J by 6 bases, with 10 bases between them. In DNA form, the CDR3 reads TGTGCCACCAGTTATTCGCAGGCCGGGGAGCTGTTTTTT. The encoded protein is CATSYSQAGELFF.

This chain joins TRBV9 and TRBJ1-1, with a weak D call TRBD1 (6 bases). Per germline, CDR1 SGDLS and CDR2 YYNGEE. The V end was cut by 4 bases, the J end by 3 bases, with 16 bases between. The CDR3 length is 15 residues. As DNA, the CDR3 is TGTGCCAGCAGCCCCGAGGGGGAGGGATACACTGAAGCTTTCTTT. As protein: CASSPEGEGYTEAFF.

This clonotype was counted only a few times. Germline is not matched at one junction end, which may reflect a read error. This chain connects TRBV10-3 to TRBJ1-6; D call uncertain. The CDR3 covers 13 residues. Germline CDR1 and CDR2: ENHRY and SYGVKD. The CDR3 sequence is CAVSADKESPPHF. Written as DNA, the CDR3 is TGTGCCGTCAGTGCCGACAAGGAATCACCCCCCCACTTT.

There are many counts of this clonotype. The rearrangement joins TRBV29-1 to TRBJ2-7; 9 bases map to TRBD1. This CDR3 comprises 14 residues. V lost 4 bases, J lost 0 bases, and 4 bases stayed unmatched. Germline-derived CDR1 and CDR2 are SQVTM and ANQGSEA. The CDR3, as DNA: TGCAGCGTTGTCGGGACAGGGCCCTCCTACGAGCAGTACTTC. It yields the protein CSVVGTGPSYEQYF.

The chain recombines TRBV12-3 or TRBV12-4 with TRBJ2-2, with D hard to call. This CDR3 region has 12 residues. Trimming removed 0 bases from V and 7 bases from J, with 3 bases in between. The CDR3 sequence is CASSLADGELFF. The CDR3 DNA sequence: TGTGCCAGCAGTTTAGCCGACGGGGAGCTGTTTTTT.

This chain joins TRBV7-6 and TRBJ1-4; no firm D call. Deletions cut 5 bases from V and 0 bases from J, with 10 bases between. The germline gives CDR1 SGHVS, CDR2 FNYEAQ. This CDR3 spans 15 amino acids. Here the CDR3 reads CASSPPGATNEKLFF. CDR3 coding DNA: TGTGCCAGCAGCCCGCCGGGAGCAACTAATGAAAAACTGTTTTTT.

In regard to this clonotype: Compared with germline, one end of the junction differs, possibly owing to a read error. This chain uses TRBV12-3 or TRBV12-4 with TRBJ2-5, with a possible D match to TRBD1 (5 bases). The CDR3 is 14 residues long. The CDR3 bases are TGTGCCAGAAGTTTTCAGGGTTCGGCAGAGACCCAGTACTTC. This encodes CARSFQGSAETQYF.

This clonotype was observed a few times. CDR3 loop: CASGLGGAYEQYF. Here the CDR3 DNA reads TGTGCTAGTGGTTTAGGCGGGGCCTACGAGCAGTACTTC. The chain couples TRBV12-5 to TRBJ2-7, with a possible D match to TRBD2 (6 bases). Trimming took 3 bases from V and 2 from J, leaving 8 bases between them. The CDR3 sequence is 13 residues long. Germline CDR1 is LGHNT and CDR2 is FRNRAP.

The J gene is TRBJ1-3, the V gene TRBV12-3 or TRBV12-4; 7 bases align to TRBD1. V gave up 6 bases and J gave up 0 bases; unmatched junction bases: 5. This CDR3 has 15 residues. Written as DNA, the CDR3 is TGTGCCAGCAGGGTACAGGGGACCTCTGGAAACACCATATATTTT. It is translated as CASRVQGTSGNTIYF.

The chain combines TRBV6-5 with TRBJ1-1, with 9 bases fitting TRBD1. The CDR3 is 14 amino acids. Trimming at V came to 6 bases and at J to 5 bases, leaving 7 bases not matched to a gene. Germline CDR1 reads MNHEY; CDR2 reads SVGAGI. Here the CDR3 reads CASRLDRGDTEAFF. In DNA form, the CDR3 reads TGTGCCAGCAGGTTGGACAGGGGAGATACTGAAGCTTTCTTT.

CDR3 sequence: CASSQGHGEAFF. CDR3 sequence (DNA): TGTGCCAGCAGTCAGGGTCATGGGGAAGCTTTCTTT. The V call is TRBV12-3 or TRBV12-4, the J call TRBJ1-1, with a tentative D call TRBD1 (5 bases). V was pared by 5 bases and J by 8 bases, with 12 bases between. This CDR3 comprises 12 residues.